These 9 T cell receptor beta chains were sequenced from one sample in a study of blood T cell repertoires in COVID-19. Libraries were prepared by immunoSEQ multiplex PCR; TCRdb keeps only in-frame clonotypes and omits some of them. This sample has hundreds of thousands of clones, with more than 70% found just once. The sequenced sample consisted of peripheral blood. These receptors were collected from a woman of 80 years or more with COVID-19, enrolled during active disease.

The chain is built from TRBV9 and TRBJ1-6, with D maybe TRBD1 (5 bases). The germline V gene has CDR1 SGDLS and CDR2 YYNGEE. V lost 3 bases to trimming and J lost 7 bases, with 17 bases between them. This CDR3 has 16 amino acids. CDR3 nucleotide sequence: TGTGCCAGCAGCGAGGCCAAGGGGTCAGGGAATTCACCCCTCCACTTT. Amino acid sequence: CASSEAKGSGNSPLHF. The complete variable domain, with remaining parts taken from reference TRBV9 and TRBJ1-6, reads DSGVTQTPKHLITATGQRVTLRCSPRSGDLSVYWYQQSLDQGLQFLIQYYNGEERAKGNILERFSAQQFPDLHSELNLSSLELGDSALYFCASSEAKGSGNSPLHFGNGTRLTVT.

The chain carries TRBV11-2 and TRBJ1-4, with unresolved D. The length of the CDR3 is 16 residues. Germline V gives CDR1 SGHAT, CDR2 FQNNGV. The V end lost 0 bases, the J end lost 5 bases, and 13 bases lay between the germline ends. The CDR3 sequence is CASSLEAGGRNEKLFF. CDR3 coding DNA: TGTGCCAGCAGCTTAGAGGCAGGAGGGCGGAATGAAAAACTGTTTTTT.

The chain joins TRBV28 to TRBJ2-3; 9 nucleotides match TRBD2. Germline CDR1 reads MDHEN; CDR2 reads SYDVKM. CDR3 size: 16 residues. V dropped 5 bases and J dropped 3; count of bases not matched to a gene: 9. The CDR3 DNA sequence: TGTGCCAGCAGTCCCCGAGGTAGCGGGGGTACAGATACGCAGTATTTT. Its protein is CASSPRGSGGTDTQYF.

Of note for this clone: The sample carries other DNA sequences with the same CDR3. This chain links TRBV19 with TRBJ1-3; tentatively, D is TRBD1 (6 bases). Looked up from germline, CDR1 is LNHDA and CDR2 is SQIVND (reference sequence). The CDR3 runs to 13 residues. Trimming removed 6 bases at V and 3 bases at J, with 9 bases between. The CDR3 region is CASSPTGGNTIYF. CDR3 coding DNA: TGTGCCAGTAGCCCGACAGGTGGAAACACCATATATTTT.

The chain links TRBV7-8 to TRBJ2-7; weak D call: TRBD2 (6 bases). CDR1 and CDR2 from the germline V gene are SGHVS and FQNEAQ. This CDR3 spans 15 amino acids. V was shortened by 5 bases and J by 6 bases, with 20 bases between the two germline ends. The CDR3 loop is CASSPRDLGDGEQYF. The CDR3 DNA reads TGTGCCAGCAGCCCGCGGGACTTAGGGGATGGCGAGCAGTACTTC.

This chain joins TRBV5-1 and TRBJ1-1; no clear D gene. This CDR3 is 13 amino acids long. V was trimmed by 1 base and J by 3 bases, leaving 7 bases between them. CDR1 is SGHRS and CDR2 is YFSETQ in the germline V gene. CDR3 loop: CASSLYQDTEAFF. Here the CDR3 DNA reads TGCGCCAGCAGCTTGTATCAGGACACTGAAGCTTTCTTT.

The chain is built from TRBV6-5 and TRBJ1-4, with D perhaps matching TRBD1 (5 bases). V was cut by 8 bases and J by 8 bases, with 21 bases left in between. The CDR3 has 15 residues. From germline, CDR1 is MNHEY and CDR2 SVGAGI. CDR3: CASAPLGDSWEKLFF. Written as DNA, the CDR3 is TGTGCCAGCGCCCCCTTAGGGGATTCCTGGGAAAAACTGTTTTTT.

This chain links TRBV9 with TRBJ1-2; the D is unclear. Germline CDR1 is SGDLS and CDR2 is YYNGEE. The CDR3 runs to 13 residues. V lost 0 bases to trimming and J lost 6 bases, with 9 bases between them. The CDR3 DNA follows: TGTGCCAGCAGCGTAGGTTCAGGCAATGGCTACACCTTC. It codes for CASSVGSGNGYTF.

A single count supports this clone. This chain connects TRBV11-3 to TRBJ2-2, with TRBD2 matching over 8 bases. Losses at the gene ends were 1 base for V and 6 bases for J; bases not matched to a gene: 4. The CDR3 length is 15 residues. CDR1 is SGHNT and CDR2 is YENEEA in the germline V gene. In DNA, the CDR3 is TGTGCCAGCAGCTTAGTAGCGGGGTTCGCCGGGGAGCTGTTTTTT. Encoded protein: CASSLVAGFAGELFF.